Sequencing of this TCR beta chain was carried out in a study of T-cell memory formation after mild COVID-19. Whole-study context: Across donors, TCR clusters were largely donor specific.

TCRdb processed the 5' RACE reads anew with MiXCR; each CDR3 protein has one entry. The sample contains over 150,000 distinct CDR3 sequences, about a fifth of which appear only once. Notes on the study in general: Balance between CD4 and CD8 was seen in clones contracting day 15 to 85, and a CD4+ lean was seen in later expanders. Pre-infection memory contained some responding clones, which suggested that cross-reactive memory had joined.

This clonotype was seen a few times. Its antigen is still unknown. Germline V gene sequence: CDR1 SEHNR, CDR2 FQNEAQ (reference sequence). Trimming cost V 5 bases and J 6 bases; bases outside gene matches: 6. The CDR3 length is 14 residues. The specimen was PBMCs or a T cell subset sorted from them (not recorded which). This sequence originates from an adult woman who had mild COVID-19 (a few samples of this study predate the infection). Cell type and time point are not known. The chain has TRBV7-9 and TRBJ2-7, with 11 nucleotides matching TRBD2. The CDR3 sequence is CASSLGTSGSEQYF. Here the CDR3 DNA reads TGTGCCAGCAGCCTAGGGACTAGCGGATCCGAGCAGTACTTC.